This entry concerns a single T cell receptor (beta chain). Its antigen is undetermined. The data are from a study of cytomegalovirus exposure and HLA in healthy donors. Findings and limits, study-wide: Associated with cytomegalovirus, according to the listing, were 170 or so TCR beta chains.

This CDR3 region has 15 residues. V gave up 2 bases and J gave up 1 base, with 8 bases separating them. Looked up from germline, CDR1 is SGHTA and CDR2 is FQGTGA. PCR used 60 Vbeta primers and 13 Jbeta primers. Sequenced by immunoSEQ multiplex PCR; TCRdb stores in-frame clones only, minus some. The repertoire includes about 140,000 clones, approximately 73% of them detected once, and about 15% sits in the top ten. The receptor was isolated from a human donor in good health. The V gene is TRBV7-3, the J gene TRBJ2-2; D perhaps matches TRBD2 (5 bases). Sequencing was carried out using PBMCs. CDR3 in DNA: TGTGCCAGCAGCTTAGACGGACTGAACACCGGGGAGCTGTTTTTT. Translation: CASSLDGLNTGELFF.